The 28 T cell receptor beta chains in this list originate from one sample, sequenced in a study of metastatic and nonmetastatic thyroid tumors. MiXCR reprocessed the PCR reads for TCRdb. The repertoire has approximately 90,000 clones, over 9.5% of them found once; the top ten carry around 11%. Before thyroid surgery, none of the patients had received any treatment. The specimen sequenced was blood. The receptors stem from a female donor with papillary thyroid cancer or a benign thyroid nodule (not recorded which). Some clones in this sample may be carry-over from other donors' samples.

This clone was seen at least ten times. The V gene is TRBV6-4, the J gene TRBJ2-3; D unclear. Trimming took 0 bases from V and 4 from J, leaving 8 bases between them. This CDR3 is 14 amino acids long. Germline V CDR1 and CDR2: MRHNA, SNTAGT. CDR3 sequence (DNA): TGTGCCAGCAGTGACTCGACCGATCCAGATACGCAGTATTTT. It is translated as CASSDSTDPDTQYF.

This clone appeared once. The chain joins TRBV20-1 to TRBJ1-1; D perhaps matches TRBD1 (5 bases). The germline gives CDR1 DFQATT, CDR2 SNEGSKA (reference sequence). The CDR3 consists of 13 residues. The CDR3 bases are TGCAGGGGGGTAGAATATGTCGTCACTGAAGCTTTCTTT. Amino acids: CRGVEYVVTEAFF.

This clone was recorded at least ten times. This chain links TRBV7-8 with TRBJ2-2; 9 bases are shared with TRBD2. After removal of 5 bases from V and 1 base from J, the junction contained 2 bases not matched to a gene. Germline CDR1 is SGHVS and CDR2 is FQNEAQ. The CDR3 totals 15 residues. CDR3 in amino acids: CASSLSGGNTGELFF. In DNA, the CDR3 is TGTGCCAGCAGCCTTAGCGGGGGGAACACCGGGGAGCTGTTTTTT.

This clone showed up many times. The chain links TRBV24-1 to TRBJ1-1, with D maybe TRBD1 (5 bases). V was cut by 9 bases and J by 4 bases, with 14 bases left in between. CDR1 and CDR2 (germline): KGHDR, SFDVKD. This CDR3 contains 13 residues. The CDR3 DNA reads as TGTGCCACCCCTCAGGGTAGTTCCACTGAAGCTTTCTTT. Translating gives CATPQGSSTEAFF.

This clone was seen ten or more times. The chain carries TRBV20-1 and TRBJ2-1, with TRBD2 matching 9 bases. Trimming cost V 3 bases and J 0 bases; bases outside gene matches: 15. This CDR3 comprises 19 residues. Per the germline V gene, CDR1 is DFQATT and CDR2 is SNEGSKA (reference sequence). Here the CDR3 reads CSASIGPWRREGSYNEQFF. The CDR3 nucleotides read TGCAGTGCTAGCATCGGGCCGTGGAGGCGGGAGGGCTCCTACAATGAGCAGTTCTTC.

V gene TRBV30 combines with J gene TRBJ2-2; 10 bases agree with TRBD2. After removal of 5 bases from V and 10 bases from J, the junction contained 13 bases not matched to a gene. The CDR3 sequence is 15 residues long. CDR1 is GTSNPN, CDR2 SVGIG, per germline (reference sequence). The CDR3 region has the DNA TGTGCCTGGGAGGGGGGACTAGCGCTGGCGGTGGAGCTGTTTTTT. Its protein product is CAWEGGLALAVELFF.

The CDR3, as DNA: TGCGCCAGCAGCCCCCCTTTCGGGAGCGACACTGAAGCTTTCTTT. This sequence encodes CASSPPFGSDTEAFF. The rearrangement links TRBV5-1 to TRBJ1-1; D is undetermined. The CDR3 length is 15 residues. V was pared by 4 bases and J by 3 bases, with 16 bases between. Germline V gene lookup returns CDR1 SGHRS and CDR2 YFSETQ.

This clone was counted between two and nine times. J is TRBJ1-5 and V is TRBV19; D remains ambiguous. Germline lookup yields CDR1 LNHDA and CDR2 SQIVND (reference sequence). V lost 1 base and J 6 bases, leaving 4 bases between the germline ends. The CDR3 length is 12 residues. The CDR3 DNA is TGTGCCAGTAGTATAGGACGTCAGCCCCAGCATTTT. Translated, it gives CASSIGRQPQHF. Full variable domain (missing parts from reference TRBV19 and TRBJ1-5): DGGITQSPKYLFRKEGQNVTLSCEQNLNHDAMYWYRQDPGQGLRLIYYSQIVNDFQKGDIAEGYSVSREKKESFPLTVTSAQKNPTAFYLCASSIGRQPQHFGDGTRLSIL.

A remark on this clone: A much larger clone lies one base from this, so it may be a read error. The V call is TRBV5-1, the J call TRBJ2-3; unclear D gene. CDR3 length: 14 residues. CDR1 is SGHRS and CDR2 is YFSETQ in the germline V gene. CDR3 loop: CASIGLGYTDTQYF. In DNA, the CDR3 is TGCGCTAGCATCGGTCTGGGGTACACAGATACGCAGTATTTT.

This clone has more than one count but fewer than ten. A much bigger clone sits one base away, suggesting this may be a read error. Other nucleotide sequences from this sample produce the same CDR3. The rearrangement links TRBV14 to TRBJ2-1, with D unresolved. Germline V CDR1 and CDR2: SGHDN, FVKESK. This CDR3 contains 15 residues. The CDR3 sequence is CASSQEVGLYHRQFF. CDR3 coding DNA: TGTGCCAGCAGCCAAGAAGTTGGTCTCTACCATCGGCAGTTTTTC.

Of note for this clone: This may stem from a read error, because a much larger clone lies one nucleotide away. In nucleotides, the CDR3 is TGTGCCAGCAGCCATAGCGGGAGCGGTATCACAGATACGCAGTATTTT. Translating gives CASSHSGSGITDTQYF. This chain uses TRBV27 with TRBJ2-3; 9 bases match TRBD2. The V gene's germline CDR1 is MNHEY and CDR2 SMNVEV (reference sequence). J was trimmed by 2 bases and V by 6 bases; bases with no gene match: 9. This CDR3 comprises 16 residues.

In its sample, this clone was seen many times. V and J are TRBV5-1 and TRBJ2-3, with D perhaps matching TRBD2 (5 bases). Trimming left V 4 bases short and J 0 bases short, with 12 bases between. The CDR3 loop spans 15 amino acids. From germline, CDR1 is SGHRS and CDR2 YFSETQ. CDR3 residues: CASSPEASSTDTQYF. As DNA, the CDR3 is TGCGCCAGCAGCCCGGAGGCTAGCAGCACAGATACGCAGTATTTT.

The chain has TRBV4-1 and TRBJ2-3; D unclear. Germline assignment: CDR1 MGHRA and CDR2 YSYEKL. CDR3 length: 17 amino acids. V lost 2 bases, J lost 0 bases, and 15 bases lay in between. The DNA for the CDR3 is TGCGCCAGCAGCCAAAGGCTCGAGACCAGTAGCACAGATACGCAGTATTTT. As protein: CASSQRLETSSTDTQYF.

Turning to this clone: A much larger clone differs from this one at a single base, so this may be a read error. The CDR3 here is CASSTADSYNEQFF. The DNA for the CDR3 is TGTGCCAGCAGCACGGCGGACTCCTACAATGAGCAGTTCTTC. This sequence joins TRBV28 and TRBJ2-1; D remains ambiguous. V was cut by 6 bases and J by 0 bases, with 9 bases left in between. The CDR3 extends over 14 amino acids. CDR1 is MDHEN and CDR2 is SYDVKM in the germline V gene.

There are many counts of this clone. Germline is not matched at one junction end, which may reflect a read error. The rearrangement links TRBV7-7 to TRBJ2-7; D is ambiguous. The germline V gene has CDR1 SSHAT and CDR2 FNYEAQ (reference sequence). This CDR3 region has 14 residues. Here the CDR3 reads CASSPGINSYEQYF. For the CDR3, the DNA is TGTGCTAGCAGCCCCGGTATCAACTCCTACGAGCAGTACTTC.

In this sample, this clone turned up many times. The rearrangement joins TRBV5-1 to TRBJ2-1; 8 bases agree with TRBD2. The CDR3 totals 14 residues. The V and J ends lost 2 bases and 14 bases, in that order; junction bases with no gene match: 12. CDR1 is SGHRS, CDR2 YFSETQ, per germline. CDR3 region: CASSLDRTGLEEFF. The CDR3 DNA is TGCGCCAGCAGCTTAGACAGGACGGGACTAGAGGAGTTCTTC. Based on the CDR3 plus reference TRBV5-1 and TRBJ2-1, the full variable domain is KAGVTQTPRYLIKTRGQQVTLSCSPISGHRSVSWYQQTPGQGLQFLFEYFSETQRNKGNFPGRFSGRQFSNSRSEMNVSTLELGDSALYLCASSLDRTGLEEFFGPGTRLTVL.

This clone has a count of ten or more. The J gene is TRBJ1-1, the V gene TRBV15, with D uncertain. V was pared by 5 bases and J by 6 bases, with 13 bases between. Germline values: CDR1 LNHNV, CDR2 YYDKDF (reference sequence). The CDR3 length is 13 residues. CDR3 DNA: TGTGCCACCAGCCGGAAAAGAGTTGCTGAAGCTTTCTTT. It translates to CATSRKRVAEAFF.

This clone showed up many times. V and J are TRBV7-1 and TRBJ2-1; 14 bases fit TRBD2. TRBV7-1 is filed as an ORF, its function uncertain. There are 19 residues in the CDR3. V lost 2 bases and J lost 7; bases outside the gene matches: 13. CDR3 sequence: CASSSPLGLAGDLGNEQFF. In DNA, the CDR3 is TGTGCCAGCAGCTCACCTCTGGGACTAGCGGGAGATTTAGGGAATGAGCAGTTCTTC.

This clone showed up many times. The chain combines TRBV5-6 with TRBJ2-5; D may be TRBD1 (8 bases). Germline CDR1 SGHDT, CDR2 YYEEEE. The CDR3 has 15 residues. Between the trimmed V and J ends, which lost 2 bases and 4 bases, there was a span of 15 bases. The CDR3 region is CASSLQGGIVETQYF. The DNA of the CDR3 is TGTGCCAGCAGCTTACAGGGGGGGATCGTAGAGACCCAGTACTTC.

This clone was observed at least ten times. The CDR3 sequence: CATSDPTGEAFF. DNA of the CDR3: TGTGCCACCAGTGATCCGACAGGGGAAGCTTTCTTT. J is TRBJ1-1 and V is TRBV24-1; 7 bases are a match to TRBD1. Germline V gene lookup returns CDR1 KGHDR and CDR2 SFDVKD. CDR3 size: 12 residues. Losses at the gene ends were 3 bases for V and 8 bases for J; bases not matched to a gene: 2.

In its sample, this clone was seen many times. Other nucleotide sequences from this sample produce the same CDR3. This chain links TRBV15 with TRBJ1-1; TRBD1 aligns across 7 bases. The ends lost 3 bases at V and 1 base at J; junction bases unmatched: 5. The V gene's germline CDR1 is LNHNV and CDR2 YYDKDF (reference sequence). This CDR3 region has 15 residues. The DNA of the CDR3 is TGTGCCACCAGCAGGGAGGACAGGAAGAACACTGAAGCTTTCTTT. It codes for CATSREDRKNTEAFF.

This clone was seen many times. The CDR3 loop is CASSEQLNTGELFF. The CDR3 nucleotides read TGTGCCAGCAGTGAGCAGCTTAACACCGGGGAGCTGTTTTTT. The chain links TRBV28 to TRBJ2-2; D not certain. The CDR3 sequence is 14 residues long. The V and J ends lost 5 bases and 2 bases respectively, with 9 bases between them. Germline CDR1 and CDR2: MDHEN and SYDVKM.

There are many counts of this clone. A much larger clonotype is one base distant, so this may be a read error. The CDR3, as DNA: TGTGCCAGCAGTCGGAGCCTCAGAGACAGCAATCAGCCCCAGCATTTT. It is translated as CASSRSLRDSNQPQHF. This chain connects TRBV6-2 or TRBV6-3 to TRBJ1-5, with unresolved D. V lost 5 bases and J 1 base, leaving 15 bases between the germline ends. This CDR3 contains 16 residues. Germline CDR1 MNHEY, CDR2 SVGEGT.

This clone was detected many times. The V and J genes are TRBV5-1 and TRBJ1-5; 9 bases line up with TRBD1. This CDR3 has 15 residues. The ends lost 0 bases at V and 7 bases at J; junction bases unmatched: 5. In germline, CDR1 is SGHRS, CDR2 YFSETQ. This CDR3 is CASSLEGQGGQPQHF. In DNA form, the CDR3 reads TGCGCCAGCAGCTTGGAGGGACAGGGTGGCCAGCCCCAGCATTTT.

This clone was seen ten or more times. CDR3 region: CASSQRGRGTDTQYF. DNA for the CDR3: TGTGCCAGCAGCCAAAGGGGCAGGGGAACAGATACGCAGTATTTT. This chain connects TRBV3-1 to TRBJ2-3; perhaps TRBD1 as D (6 bases). Germline assignment: CDR1 LGHDT and CDR2 YNNKEL (reference sequence). Trimming took off 2 bases at V and 3 bases at J, with 12 bases between the two ends. The CDR3 contains 15 residues.

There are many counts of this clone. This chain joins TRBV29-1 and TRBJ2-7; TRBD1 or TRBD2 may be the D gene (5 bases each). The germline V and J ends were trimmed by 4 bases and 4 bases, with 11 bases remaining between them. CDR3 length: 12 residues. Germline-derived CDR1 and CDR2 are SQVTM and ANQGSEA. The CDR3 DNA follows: TGCAGCGTTGGATGGGGGAAGTACGAGCAGTACTTC. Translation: CSVGWGKYEQYF.

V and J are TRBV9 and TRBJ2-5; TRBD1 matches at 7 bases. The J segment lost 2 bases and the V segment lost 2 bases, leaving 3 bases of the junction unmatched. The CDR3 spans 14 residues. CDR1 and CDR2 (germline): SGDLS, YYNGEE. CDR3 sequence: CASSVTGVQETQYF. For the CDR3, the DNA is TGTGCCAGCAGCGTCACAGGGGTTCAAGAGACCCAGTACTTC. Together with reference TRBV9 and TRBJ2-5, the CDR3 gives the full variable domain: DSGVTQTPKHLITATGQRVTLRCSPRSGDLSVYWYQQSLDQGLQFLIQYYNGEERAKGNILERFSAQQFPDLHSELNLSSLELGDSALYFCASSVTGVQETQYFGPGTRLLVL.

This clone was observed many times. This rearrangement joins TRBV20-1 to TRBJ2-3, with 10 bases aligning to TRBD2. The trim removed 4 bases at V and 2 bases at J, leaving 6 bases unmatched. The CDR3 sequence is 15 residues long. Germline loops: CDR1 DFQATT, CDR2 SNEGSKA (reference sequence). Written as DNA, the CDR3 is TGCAGTGCTACACTAGCGGGGACTCTCACAGATACGCAGTATTTT. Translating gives CSATLAGTLTDTQYF.